These T cell receptor beta chains were read from a single sample in a study of blood T cell repertoires in COVID-19. TCRdb's copy holds only in-frame clones and misses some; the assay was immunoSEQ multiplex PCR. This table holds approximately 210,000 clones, roughly 85% found once. What was sequenced was peripheral blood. Receptors originate from a woman aged 65 to 85 with active or convalescent COVID-19. The CDR3 runs from the conserved cysteine through the conserved F or W. The D gene is left open where the match is weak. Clone size is not always given. Where it is, it says once, few, many or a class for expanded clones.

d_gene	v_gene	abundance	j_gene	CDR3nt	CDR3aa
-	TRBV14	-	TRBJ1-1	TGTGCCAGCAGCCAAGAGAGGCAGTTTGAAGCTTTCTTT	CASSQERQFEAFF
TRBD1	TRBV4-1	-	TRBJ2-5	TGCGCCAGCAGCCAAGATCAGGGGACAGAAGCTAAAGAGACCCAGTACTTC	CASSQDQGTEAKETQYF
TRBD1	TRBV19	-	TRBJ2-4	TGTGCCAGTAGTGGGACAGGGGGATCCAACATTCAGTACTTC	CASSGTGGSNIQYF
TRBD2	TRBV7-9	-	TRBJ2-1	TGTGCCAGCAGCGATCTAGCGGGCCTACCCCACAATGAGCAGTTCTTC	CASSDLAGLPHNEQFF
TRBD1	TRBV6-4	-	TRBJ2-3	TGTGCCAGCAGTCTGACAGGGGCCCAAGGGGATACGCAGTATTTT	CASSLTGAQGDTQYF
-	TRBV7-8	-	TRBJ1-3	TGTGCCAGCAGCCAAGACGGAGGGTACTCTGGAAACACCATATATTTT	CASSQDGGYSGNTIYF
-	TRBV6-2/TRBV6-3	-	TRBJ2-3	TGTGCCAGCAGCCACGGGGGAACGCAGTATTTT	CASSHGGTQYF
TRBD1	TRBV3-1/TRBV3-2	-	TRBJ2-1	TGTGCCAGCAGCCCATCACAGGGGTATAATGAGCAGTTCTTC	CASSPSQGYNEQFF
-	TRBV6-5	-	TRBJ2-5	TGTGCCAGCAGTTACTCCTGGACAGCTCAAGAGACCCAGTACTTC	CASSYSWTAQETQYF
-	TRBV4-1	-	TRBJ2-7	TGCGCCAGCAGCCAAGGATGGGGAGACGAGCAGTACTTC	CASSQGWGDEQYF
TRBD2	TRBV6-5	-	TRBJ2-1	TGTGCCAGCAGTTACAGCTGGACTAGTAATAGGAATGAGCAGTTCTTC	CASSYSWTSNRNEQFF
-	TRBV3-1/TRBV3-2	-	TRBJ1-1	TGTGCCAGCAGCCACGGGAACACTGAAGCTTTCTTT	CASSHGNTEAFF
-	TRBV6-6	-	TRBJ1-1	TGTGCCAGCCAAGCAGCGTCCCTGAACACTGAAGCTTTCTTT	CASQAASLNTEAFF
-	TRBV19	-	TRBJ1-1	TGTGCCAGTAGGGGGGGGGATTATAACGGTGAAGCTTTCTTT	CASRGGDYNGEAFF
TRBD1	TRBV27	-	TRBJ1-6	TGTGCCAGCAGATCTTGGACAGGGAGAAATTCACCCCTCCACTTT	CASRSWTGRNSPLHF
TRBD2	TRBV2	once	TRBJ2-3	TGTGCCAGCAGTGAGATTGCGGGAGGTGGCACAGATACGCAGTATTTT	CASSEIAGGGTDTQYF
-	TRBV10-3	-	TRBJ1-1	TGTGCCATCGGCGGCACGTTGAACACTGAAGCTTTCTTT	CAIGGTLNTEAFF
-	TRBV11-3	-	TRBJ2-7	TGTGCCAGCAGCGCGAGCTCCTACGAGCAGTACTTC	CASSASSYEQYF
-	TRBV7-9	-	TRBJ2-2	TGTGCCAGCAGCTTCAGGGCCGGGGAGCTGTTTTTT	CASSFRAGELFF
TRBD2	TRBV6-5	-	TRBJ2-1	TGTGCCAGCAGACCCGGGAGGGCCGGTTACAATGAGCAGTTCTTC	CASRPGRAGYNEQFF
TRBD1	TRBV7-3	-	TRBJ2-7	TGTGCCAGCAGCTTAAAGGGATTGAGGGGGCGCTCCTACGAGCAGTACTTC	CASSLKGLRGRSYEQYF
-	TRBV6-4	-	TRBJ2-1	TGTGCCAGCAGTTGGACAGACAGCTCCTACAATGAGCAGTTCTTC	CASSWTDSSYNEQFF
-	TRBV6-5	once	TRBJ2-7	TGTGCCAGCGGGCGGACAGCTAACTACGAGCAGTACTTC	CASGRTANYEQYF
-	TRBV19	-	TRBJ1-2	-	CASTSGGTGGYPRIYGYTF
-	TRBV28	-	TRBJ2-5	TGTGCCAGCAATTTCGGCACCACGGGACACGGGACCCAGTACTTC	CASNFGTTGHGTQYF